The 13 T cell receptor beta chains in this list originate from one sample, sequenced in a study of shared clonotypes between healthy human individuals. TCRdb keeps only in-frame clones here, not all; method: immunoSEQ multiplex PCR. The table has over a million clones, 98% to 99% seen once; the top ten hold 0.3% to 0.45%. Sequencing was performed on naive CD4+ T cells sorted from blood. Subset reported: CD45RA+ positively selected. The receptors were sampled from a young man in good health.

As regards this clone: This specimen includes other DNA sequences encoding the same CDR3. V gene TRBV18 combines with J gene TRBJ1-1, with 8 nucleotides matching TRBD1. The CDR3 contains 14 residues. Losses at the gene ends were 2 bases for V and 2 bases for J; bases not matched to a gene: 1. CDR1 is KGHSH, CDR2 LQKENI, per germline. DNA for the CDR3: TGTGCCAGCTCACCAGACAGGGGAAACACTGAAGCTTTCTTT. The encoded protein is CASSPDRGNTEAFF.

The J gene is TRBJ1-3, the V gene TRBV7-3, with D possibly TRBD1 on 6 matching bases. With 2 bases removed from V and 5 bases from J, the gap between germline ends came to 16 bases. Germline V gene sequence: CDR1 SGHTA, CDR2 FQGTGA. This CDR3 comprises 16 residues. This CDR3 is CASSLGPPGARNTIYF. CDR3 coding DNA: TGTGCCAGCAGCTTAGGCCCCCCAGGGGCCAGAAACACCATATATTTT.

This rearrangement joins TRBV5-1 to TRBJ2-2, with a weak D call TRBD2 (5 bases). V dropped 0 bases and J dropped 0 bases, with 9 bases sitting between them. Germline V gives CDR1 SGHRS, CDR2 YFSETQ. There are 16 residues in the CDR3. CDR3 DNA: TGCGCCAGCAGCTTGGTACGGGGTTCGAACACCGGGGAGCTGTTTTTT. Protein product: CASSLVRGSNTGELFF.

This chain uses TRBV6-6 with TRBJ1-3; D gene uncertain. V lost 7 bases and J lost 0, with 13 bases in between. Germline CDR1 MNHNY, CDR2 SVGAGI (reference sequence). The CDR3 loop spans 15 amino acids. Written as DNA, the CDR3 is TGTGCCAGCACTCCCCCGCGCCCCTCTGGAAACACCATATATTTT. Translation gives CASTPPRPSGNTIYF.

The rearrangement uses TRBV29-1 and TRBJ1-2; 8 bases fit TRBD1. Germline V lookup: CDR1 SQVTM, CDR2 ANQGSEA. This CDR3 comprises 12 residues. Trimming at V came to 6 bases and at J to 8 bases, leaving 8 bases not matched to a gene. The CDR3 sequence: CSVGQGTGGYTF. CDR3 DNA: TGCAGCGTCGGACAGGGAACCGGGGGCTACACCTTC.

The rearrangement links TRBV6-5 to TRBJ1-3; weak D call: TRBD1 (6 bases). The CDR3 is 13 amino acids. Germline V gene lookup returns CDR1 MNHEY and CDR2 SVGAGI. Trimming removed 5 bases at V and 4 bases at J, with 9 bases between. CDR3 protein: CASSTGIGNTIYF. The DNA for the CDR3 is TGTGCCAGCAGTACAGGGATCGGAAACACCATATATTTT.

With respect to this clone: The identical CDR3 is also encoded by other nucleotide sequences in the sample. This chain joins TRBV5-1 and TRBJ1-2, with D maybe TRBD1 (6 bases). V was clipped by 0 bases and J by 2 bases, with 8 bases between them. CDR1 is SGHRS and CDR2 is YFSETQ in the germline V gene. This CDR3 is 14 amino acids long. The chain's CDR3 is CASSLGTANYGYTF. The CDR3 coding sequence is TGCGCCAGCAGCTTGGGGACAGCAAACTATGGCTACACCTTC.

CDR3 region: CASSDGTSTDTQYF. In nucleotides, the CDR3 is TGCGCCAGCAGTGATGGAACTAGCACAGATACGCAGTATTTT. This chain links TRBV5-1 with TRBJ2-3, with D uncertain. This CDR3 has 14 amino acids. Trimming left V 5 bases short and J 0 bases short, with 10 bases between. CDR1 and CDR2 from the germline V gene are SGHRS and YFSETQ.

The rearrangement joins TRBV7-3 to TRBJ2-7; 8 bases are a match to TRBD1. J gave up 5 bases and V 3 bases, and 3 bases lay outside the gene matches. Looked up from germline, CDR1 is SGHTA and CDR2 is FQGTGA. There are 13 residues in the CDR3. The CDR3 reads CASSLDREDEQYF. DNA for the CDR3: TGTGCCAGCAGCTTGGACAGGGAAGACGAGCAGTACTTC.

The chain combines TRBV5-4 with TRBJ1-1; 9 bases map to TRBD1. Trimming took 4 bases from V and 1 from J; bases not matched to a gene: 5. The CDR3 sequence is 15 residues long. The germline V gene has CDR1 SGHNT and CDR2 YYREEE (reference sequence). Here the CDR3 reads CASSKQGAGNTEAFF. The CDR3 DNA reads TGTGCCAGCAGCAAACAGGGGGCGGGGAACACTGAAGCTTTCTTT.

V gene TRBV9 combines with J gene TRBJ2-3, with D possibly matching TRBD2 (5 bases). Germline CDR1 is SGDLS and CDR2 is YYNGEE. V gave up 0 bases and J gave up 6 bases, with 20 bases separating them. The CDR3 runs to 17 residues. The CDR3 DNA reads TGTGCCAGCAGCGTAGCTCTCGCGGGCCTGAGAGGGGATACGCAGTATTTT. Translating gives CASSVALAGLRGDTQYF.

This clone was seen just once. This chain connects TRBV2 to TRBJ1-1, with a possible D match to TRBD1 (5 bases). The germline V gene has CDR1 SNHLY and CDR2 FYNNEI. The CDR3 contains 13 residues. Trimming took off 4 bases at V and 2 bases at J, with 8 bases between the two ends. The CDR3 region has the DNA TGTGCCAGCAGTGCCGACAGTAACACTGAAGCTTTCTTT. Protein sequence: CASSADSNTEAFF.

This CDR3 is CASSLYPSNQPQHF. The CDR3 bases are TGTGCCAGCAGCTTATATCCCAGCAATCAGCCCCAGCATTTT. This sequence joins TRBV11-3 and TRBJ1-5; D unclear. The germline V and J ends were trimmed by 2 bases and 1 base, with 6 bases remaining between them. Germline V gene data show CDR1 as SGHNT and CDR2 as YENEEA. The CDR3 covers 14 residues. Full variable domain (outside the CDR3, taken from reference TRBV11-3 and TRBJ1-5): EAGVVQSPRYKIIEKKQPVAFWCNPISGHNTLYWYLQNLGQGPELLIRYENEEAVDDSQLPKDRFSAERLKGVDSTLKIQPAELGDSAVYLCASSLYPSNQPQHFGDGTRLSIL.